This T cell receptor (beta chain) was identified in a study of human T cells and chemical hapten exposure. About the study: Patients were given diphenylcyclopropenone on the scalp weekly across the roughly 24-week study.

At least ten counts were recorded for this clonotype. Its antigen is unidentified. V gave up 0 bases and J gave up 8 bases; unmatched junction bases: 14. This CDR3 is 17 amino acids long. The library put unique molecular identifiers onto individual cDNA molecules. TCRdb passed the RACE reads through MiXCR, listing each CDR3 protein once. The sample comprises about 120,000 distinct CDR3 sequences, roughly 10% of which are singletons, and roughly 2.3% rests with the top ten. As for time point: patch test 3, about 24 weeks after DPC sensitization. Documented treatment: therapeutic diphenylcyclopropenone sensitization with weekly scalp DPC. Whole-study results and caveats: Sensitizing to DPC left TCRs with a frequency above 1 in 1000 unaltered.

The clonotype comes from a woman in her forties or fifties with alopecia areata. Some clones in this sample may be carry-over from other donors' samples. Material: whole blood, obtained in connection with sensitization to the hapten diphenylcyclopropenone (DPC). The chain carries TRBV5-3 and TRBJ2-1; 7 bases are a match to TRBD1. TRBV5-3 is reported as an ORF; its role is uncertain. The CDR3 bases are TGTGCCAGAAGCTTGGCCAGAGGGGGCGAAAGTCCGCATGAGCAGTTCTTC. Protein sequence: CARSLARGGESPHEQFF.